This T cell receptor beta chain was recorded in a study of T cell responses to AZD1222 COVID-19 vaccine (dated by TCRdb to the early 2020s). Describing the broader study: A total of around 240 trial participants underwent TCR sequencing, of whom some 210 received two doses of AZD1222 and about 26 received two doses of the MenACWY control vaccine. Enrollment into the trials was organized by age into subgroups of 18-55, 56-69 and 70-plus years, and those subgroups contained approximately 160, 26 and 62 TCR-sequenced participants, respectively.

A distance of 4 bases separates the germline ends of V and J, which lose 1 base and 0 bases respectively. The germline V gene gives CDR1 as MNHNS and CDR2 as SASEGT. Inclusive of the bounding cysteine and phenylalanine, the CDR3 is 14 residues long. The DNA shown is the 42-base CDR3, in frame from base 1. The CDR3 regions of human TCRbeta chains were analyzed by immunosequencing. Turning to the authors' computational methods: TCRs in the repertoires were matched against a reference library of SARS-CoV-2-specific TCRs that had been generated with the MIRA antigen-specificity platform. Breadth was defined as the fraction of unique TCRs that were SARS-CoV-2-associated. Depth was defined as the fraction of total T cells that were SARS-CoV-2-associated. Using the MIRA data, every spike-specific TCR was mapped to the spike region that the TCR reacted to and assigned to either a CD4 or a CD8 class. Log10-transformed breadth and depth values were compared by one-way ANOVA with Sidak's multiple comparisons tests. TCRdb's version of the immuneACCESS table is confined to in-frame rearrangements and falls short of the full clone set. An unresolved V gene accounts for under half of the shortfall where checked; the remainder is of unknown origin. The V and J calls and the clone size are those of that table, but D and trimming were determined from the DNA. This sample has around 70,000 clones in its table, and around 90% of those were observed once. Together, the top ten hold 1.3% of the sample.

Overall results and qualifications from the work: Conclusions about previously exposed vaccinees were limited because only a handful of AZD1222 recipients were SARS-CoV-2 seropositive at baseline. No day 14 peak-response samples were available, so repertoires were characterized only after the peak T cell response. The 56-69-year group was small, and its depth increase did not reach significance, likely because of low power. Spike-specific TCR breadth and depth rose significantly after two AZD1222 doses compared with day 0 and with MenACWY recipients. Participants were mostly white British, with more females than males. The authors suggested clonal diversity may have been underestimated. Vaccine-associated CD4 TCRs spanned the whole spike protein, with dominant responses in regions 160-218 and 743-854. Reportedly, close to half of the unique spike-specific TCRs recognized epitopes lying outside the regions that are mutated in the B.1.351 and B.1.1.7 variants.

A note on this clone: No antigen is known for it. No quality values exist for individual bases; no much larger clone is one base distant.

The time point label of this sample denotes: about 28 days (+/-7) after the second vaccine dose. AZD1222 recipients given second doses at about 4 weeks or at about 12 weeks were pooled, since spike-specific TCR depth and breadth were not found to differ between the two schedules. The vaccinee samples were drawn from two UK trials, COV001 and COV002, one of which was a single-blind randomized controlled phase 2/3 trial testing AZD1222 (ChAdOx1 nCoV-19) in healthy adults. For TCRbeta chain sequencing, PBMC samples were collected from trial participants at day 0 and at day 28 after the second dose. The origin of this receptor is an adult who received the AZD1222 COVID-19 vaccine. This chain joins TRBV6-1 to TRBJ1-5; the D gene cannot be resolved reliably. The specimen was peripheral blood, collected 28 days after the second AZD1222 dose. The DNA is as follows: TGTGCCAGCAGTGAAGTCCTTAGCAATCAGCCCCAGCATTTT. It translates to CASSEVLSNQPQHF.